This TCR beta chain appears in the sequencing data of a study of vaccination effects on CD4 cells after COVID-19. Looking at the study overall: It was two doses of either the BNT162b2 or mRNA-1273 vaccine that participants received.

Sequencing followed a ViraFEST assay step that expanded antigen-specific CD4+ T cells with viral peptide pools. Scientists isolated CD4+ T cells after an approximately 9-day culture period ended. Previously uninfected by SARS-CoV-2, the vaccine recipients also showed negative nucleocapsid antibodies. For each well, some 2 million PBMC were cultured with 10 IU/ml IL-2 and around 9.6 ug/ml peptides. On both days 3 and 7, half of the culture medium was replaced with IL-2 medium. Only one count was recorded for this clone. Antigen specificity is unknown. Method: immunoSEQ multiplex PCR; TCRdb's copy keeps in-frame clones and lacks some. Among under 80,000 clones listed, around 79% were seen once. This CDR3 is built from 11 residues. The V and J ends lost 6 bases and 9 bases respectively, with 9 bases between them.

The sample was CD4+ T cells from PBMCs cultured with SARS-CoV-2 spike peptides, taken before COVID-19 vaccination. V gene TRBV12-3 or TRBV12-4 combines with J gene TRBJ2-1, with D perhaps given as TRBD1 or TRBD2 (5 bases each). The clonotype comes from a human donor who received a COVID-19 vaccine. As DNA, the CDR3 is TGTGCCAGCAGCCACGGGACTGAGCAGTTCTTC. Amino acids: CASSHGTEQFF.